This T cell receptor (beta chain) was recovered during a study of identifying expanded T cells in peripheral blood. The repertoire was sequenced with immunoSEQ multiplex PCR; TCRdb's copy has only in-frame clones and lacks some. The repertoire holds 50,000 to 75,000 clones, 70% to 90% seen once, with roughly 4.5% in the top ten. The CDR3 totals 13 residues. V was pared by 3 bases and J by 4 bases, with 9 bases between. Germline assignment: CDR1 SGHVS and CDR2 FQNEAQ. Sequenced sample: blood. The receptor comes from a person aged 18-70 years in good health. J is TRBJ1-2 and V is TRBV7-8; D may be TRBD1 (5 bases). Here the CDR3 DNA reads TGTGCCAGCAGCTTCGGGACGGTCTATGGCTACACCTTC. This gives the protein CASSFGTVYGYTF.